Here is one T cell receptor (beta chain) with its context. The germline gives CDR1 SGHRS, CDR2 YFSETQ. The CDR3 has 14 amino acids. The V and J ends lost 3 bases and 0 bases respectively, with 6 bases between them. The data belong to a study of blood T cell repertoires in COVID-19. Libraries were prepared by immunoSEQ multiplex PCR; TCRdb keeps only in-frame clonotypes and omits some of them. The sample holds some 190,000 clones, roughly four fifths seen once. J is TRBJ1-4 and V is TRBV5-1; D gene uncertain. This TCR came from a middle-aged woman with COVID-19, enrolled during active disease. The source material was peripheral blood. The CDR3 loop is CASSYNPTNEKLFF. The DNA for the CDR3 is TGCGCCAGCAGCTACAACCCAACTAATGAAAAACTGTTTTTT.